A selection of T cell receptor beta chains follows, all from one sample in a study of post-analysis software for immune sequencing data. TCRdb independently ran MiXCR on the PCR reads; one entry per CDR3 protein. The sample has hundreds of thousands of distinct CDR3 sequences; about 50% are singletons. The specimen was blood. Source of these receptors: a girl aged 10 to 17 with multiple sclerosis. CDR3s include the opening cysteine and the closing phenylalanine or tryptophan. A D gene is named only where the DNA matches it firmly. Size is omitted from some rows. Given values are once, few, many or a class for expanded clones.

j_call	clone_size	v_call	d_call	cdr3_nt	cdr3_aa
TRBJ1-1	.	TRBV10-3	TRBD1	TGTGCCATCAGTACAGGGGTTGGCACTGAAGCTTTCTTT	CAISTGVGTEAFF
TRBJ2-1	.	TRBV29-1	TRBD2	TGCAGCGTCCCCGGGACTAGCGGGTTTTTGGATGAGCAGTTCTTC	CSVPGTSGFLDEQFF
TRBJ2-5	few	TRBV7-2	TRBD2	TGTGCCAGCAGCCCCGTGGTAGCGGGGGGTGGGACCCAGTACTTC	CASSPVVAGGGTQYF
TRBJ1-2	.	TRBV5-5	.	TGTGCCAGCAGCTTGGAGAACCATGGCTACACCTTC	CASSLENHGYTF
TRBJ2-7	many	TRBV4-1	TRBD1	TGCGCCAGCAGCCAAGAAGAGGGGGCGCCTTACGAGCAGTACTTC	CASSQEEGAPYEQYF
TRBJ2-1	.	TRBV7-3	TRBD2	TGTGCCAGCAGCTTATCTGGGACTAGCACGAATGAGCAGTTCTTC	CASSLSGTSTNEQFF
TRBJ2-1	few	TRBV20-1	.	TGCAGTGCTGTAGCAGGACTTCACAATGAGCAGTTCTTC	CSAVAGLHNEQFF
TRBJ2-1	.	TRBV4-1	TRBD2	TGCGCCAGCAGCCAAGGCCCACTAGCGGGGCTGAATGAGCAGTTCTTC	CASSQGPLAGLNEQFF
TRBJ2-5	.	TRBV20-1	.	TGCAGTCCGAGGCCCGGGGGCCAAGAGACCCAGTACTTC	CSPRPGGQETQYF
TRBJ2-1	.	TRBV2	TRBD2	TGTGCCAGCAGGCCCGCTAGCGGGAGGGCCGACAATGAGCAGTTCTTC	CASRPASGRADNEQFF
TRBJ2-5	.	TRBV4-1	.	TGCGCCAGCAGCCAAGAGTGGAGCGGAGGGATCCGGGAGACCCAGTACTTC	CASSQEWSGGIRETQYF
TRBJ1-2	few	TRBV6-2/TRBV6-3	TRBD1	TGTGCCAGCAGTACGACAGGGCCCTATGGCTACACCTTC	CASSTTGPYGYTF
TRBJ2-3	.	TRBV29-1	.	TGCAGCGTTGAGGACGGGTTGGGTTCTCTCAGCACAGATACGCAGTATTTT	CSVEDGLGSLSTDTQYF
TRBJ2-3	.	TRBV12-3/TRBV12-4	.	TGTGCCAGCAGTTTAGGGTCCGGGCCCTTCGGAACAGATACGCAGTATTTT	CASSLGSGPFGTDTQYF
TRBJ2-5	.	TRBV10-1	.	TGCGCCAGCAGTGAGCCCCAAGGGTTTCAGGGGCAAGAGACCCAGTACTTC	CASSEPQGFQGQETQYF
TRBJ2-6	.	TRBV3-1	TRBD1	TGTGCCAGCAGCCAAGATTTGACAGGGGGTTTCTCTGGGGCCAACGTCCTGACTTTC	CASSQDLTGGFSGANVLTF
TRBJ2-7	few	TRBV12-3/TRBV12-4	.	TGTGCCAGCAGTTTAGCGCTAGTGCAGCAGTACTTC	CASSLALVQQYF
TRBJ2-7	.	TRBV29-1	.	TGCAGCGTTGTCGGCGGCGCCTACGAGCAGTACTTC	CSVVGGAYEQYF
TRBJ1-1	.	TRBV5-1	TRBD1	TGCGCCAGCAGCTTGGAGGCAGGGGGCGACACTGAAGCTTTCTTT	CASSLEAGGDTEAFF
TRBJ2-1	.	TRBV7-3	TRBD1	TGTGCCAGCAGCCACCAGGGGGATGAGCAGTTCTTC	CASSHQGDEQFF
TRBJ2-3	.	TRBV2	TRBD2	TGTGCCAGCAGCCTAGCGGGAGCGTTAGATACGCAGTATTTT	CASSLAGALDTQYF
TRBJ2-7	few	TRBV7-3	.	TGTGCCAGCGCTGCTACTAGCAGGAACTACGAGCAGTACTTC	CASAATSRNYEQYF